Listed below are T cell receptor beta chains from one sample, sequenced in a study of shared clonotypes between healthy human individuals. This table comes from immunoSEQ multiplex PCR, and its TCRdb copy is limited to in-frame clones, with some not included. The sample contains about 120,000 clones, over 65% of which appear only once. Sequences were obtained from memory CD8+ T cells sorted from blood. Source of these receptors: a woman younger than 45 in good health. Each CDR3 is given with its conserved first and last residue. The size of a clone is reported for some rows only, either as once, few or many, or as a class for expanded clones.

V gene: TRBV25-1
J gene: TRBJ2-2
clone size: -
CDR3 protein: CASSEGRGNRGYTGELFF

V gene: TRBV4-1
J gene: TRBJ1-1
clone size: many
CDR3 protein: CASSRTRTEAFF

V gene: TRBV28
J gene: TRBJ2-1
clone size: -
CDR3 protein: CASSSPGIQLCSYNEQFF

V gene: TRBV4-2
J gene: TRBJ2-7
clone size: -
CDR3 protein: CASGTSGSNEQYF

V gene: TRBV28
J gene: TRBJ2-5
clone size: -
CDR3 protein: CASSTRSGRLGETQYF

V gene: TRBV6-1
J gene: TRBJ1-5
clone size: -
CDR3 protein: CASSGLGDQPQHF

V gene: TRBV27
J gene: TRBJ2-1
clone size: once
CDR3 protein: CASSLYGTRGPRVNEQFF

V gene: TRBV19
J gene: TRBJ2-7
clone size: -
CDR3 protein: CASSKGTVKLNEQYF

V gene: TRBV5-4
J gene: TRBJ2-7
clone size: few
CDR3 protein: CASSPNSGRRGEQYF

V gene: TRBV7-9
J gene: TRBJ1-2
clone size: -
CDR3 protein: CASSFGQGGNYGYTF

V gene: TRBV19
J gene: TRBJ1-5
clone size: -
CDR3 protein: CASSKSPQHF

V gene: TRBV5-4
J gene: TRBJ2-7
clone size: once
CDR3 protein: CASSPPSREQYF

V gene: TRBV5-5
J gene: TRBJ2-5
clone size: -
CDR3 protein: CASSFYETQYF

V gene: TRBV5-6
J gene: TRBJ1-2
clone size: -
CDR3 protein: CASSGQNSVYSGYTF

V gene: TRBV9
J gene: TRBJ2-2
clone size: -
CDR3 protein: CASSVALRLNTGELFF

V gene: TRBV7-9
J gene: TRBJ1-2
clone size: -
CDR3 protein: CASADSKGGGYTF

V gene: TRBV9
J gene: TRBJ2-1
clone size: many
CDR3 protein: CASSVGTTLYNEQFF

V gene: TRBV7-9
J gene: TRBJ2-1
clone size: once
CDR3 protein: CASSHPMGDNEQFF

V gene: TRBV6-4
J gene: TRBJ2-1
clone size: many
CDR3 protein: CASSDSSGSGYNEQFF

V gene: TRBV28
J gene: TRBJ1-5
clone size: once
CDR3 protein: CASSALDRDNQPQHF

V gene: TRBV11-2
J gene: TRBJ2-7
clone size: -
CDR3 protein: CASSLRSGLDKQYF

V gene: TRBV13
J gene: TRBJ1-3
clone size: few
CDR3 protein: CASSLEGGPGNTIYF

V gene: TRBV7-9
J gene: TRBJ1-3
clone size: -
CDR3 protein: CASSLVLGAGNTIYF

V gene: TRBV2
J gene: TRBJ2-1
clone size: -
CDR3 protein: CASTWMGGYNEQFF

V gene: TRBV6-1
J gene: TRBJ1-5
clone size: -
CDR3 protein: CASREGRGLGNQPQHF

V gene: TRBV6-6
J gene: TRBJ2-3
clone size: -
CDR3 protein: CASSLQGTDTQYF

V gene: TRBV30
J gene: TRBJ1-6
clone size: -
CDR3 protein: CAWSDREPYNSPLHF

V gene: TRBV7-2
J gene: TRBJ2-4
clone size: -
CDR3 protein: CASSPVTLGAKNIQYF

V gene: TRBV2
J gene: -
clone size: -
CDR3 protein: CASTAGLSYEQYF

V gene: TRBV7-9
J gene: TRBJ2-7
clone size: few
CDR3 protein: CASSLDRGNEQYF

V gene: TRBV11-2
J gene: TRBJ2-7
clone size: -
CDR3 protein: CASSFTSGGLSSGPYEQYF

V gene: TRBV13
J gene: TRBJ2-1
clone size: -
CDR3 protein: CASSFWQSINEQFF

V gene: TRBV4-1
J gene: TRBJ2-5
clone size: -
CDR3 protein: CASSPGGSGRAEETQYF

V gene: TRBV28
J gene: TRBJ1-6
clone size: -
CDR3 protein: CASTYDRGNSPLHF

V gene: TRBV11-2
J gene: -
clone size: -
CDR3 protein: CASNPGGDEQYF

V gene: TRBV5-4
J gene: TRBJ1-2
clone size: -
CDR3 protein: CASSLDRGYGYTF

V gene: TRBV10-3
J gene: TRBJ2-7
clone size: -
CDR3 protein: CAIGTSISYEQYF

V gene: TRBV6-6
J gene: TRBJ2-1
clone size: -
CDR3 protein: CASSSGLADYNEQFF

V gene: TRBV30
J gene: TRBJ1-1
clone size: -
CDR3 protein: CAWTQRKGSEAFF

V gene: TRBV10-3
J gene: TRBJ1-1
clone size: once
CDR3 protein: CAISESGQGGVEAFF

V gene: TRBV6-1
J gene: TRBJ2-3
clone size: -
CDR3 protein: CASIRLARTTDTQYF

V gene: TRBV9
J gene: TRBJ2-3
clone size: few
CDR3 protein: CASSVGGGSDTQYF

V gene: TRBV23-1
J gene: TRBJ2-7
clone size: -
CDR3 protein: CASQAGTADSYEQYF

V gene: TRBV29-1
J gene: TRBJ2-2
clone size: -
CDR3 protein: CSGAGTTNTGELFF

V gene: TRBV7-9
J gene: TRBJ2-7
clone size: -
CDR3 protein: CASISGLTQQYF

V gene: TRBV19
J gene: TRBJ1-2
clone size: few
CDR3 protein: CASSIERGKGQGLGYTF

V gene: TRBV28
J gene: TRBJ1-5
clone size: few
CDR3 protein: CASSFLAGRGIIPQHF

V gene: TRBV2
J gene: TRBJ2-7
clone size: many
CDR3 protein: CASSPNYEQYF

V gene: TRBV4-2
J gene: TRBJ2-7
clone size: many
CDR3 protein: CASSQGETGGLGGPYEQYF

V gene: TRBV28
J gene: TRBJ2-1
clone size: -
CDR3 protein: CASSPFGRTYNEQFF

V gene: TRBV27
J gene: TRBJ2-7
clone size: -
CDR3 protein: CASSLIRDPADEQYF

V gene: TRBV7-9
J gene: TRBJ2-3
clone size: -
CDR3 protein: CASRRTASAQYF